A selection of T cell receptor beta chains follows, all from one sample in a study of T cells in Graves' hyperthyroidism and ophthalmopathy. From the multiplex PCR reads, TCRdb called clonotypes with MiXCR, one entry per CDR3 protein. The repertoire includes hundreds of thousands of distinct CDR3 sequences, 15% to 18% of them detected once, and roughly an eighth sits in the top ten. Sequenced sample: blood. These receptors were taken from a woman between 18 and 29 years old with Graves' hyperthyroidism. The CDR3 runs from the conserved cysteine through the conserved F or W. The D gene is left open where the match is weak. Some rows mark clone size as missing; the rest say once, few, many or name a class of expanded clone.

TRBV25-1,TRBJ1-1,12,-,-,TGTGCCAGCAGTCTACATGGGACTGAAGCTTTCTTT,CASSLHGTEAFF
TRBV2,TRBJ2-2,12,many,-,TGTGCCAGCATTTTAGCCGCCGGGGAGCTGTTTTTT,CASILAAGELFF
TRBV20-1,TRBJ1-4,17,many,-,TGCAGTGCTAGAGATCCGATGACGACATCAACTAATGAAAAACTGTTTTTT,CSARDPMTTSTNEKLFF
TRBV7-9,TRBJ1-6,15,-,-,TGTGCCAGCAGCTTATTGGGCTCCTATAATTCACCCCTCCACTTT,CASSLLGSYNSPLHF
TRBV7-9,TRBJ1-5,16,-,TRBD1,TGTGCCAGCAGCCGATCCGGGACAGAGAGATATCAGCCCCAGCATTTT,CASSRSGTERYQPQHF
TRBV2,TRBJ2-6,17,few,-,TGTGCCAGCAGTGAAGGCGTCGGAATCTCTGGGGCCAACGTCCTGACTTTC,CASSEGVGISGANVLTF
TRBV6-1,TRBJ2-7,13,many,TRBD2,TGTGCCAGCAGTGAATGGGAGGGTCCCGAGCAGTACTTC,CASSEWEGPEQYF
TRBV5-4,TRBJ1-2,15,few,TRBD1,TGTGCCAGCAGCTTGGTGGACAGGGCAAACTATGGCTACACCTTC,CASSLVDRANYGYTF
TRBV20-1,TRBJ2-1,15,many,TRBD1,TGCAGTGCGCTGGGGGACAGGGTTACCTACAATGAGCAGTTCTTC,CSALGDRVTYNEQFF
TRBV19,TRBJ1-3,13,few,TRBD1,TGTGCCAGTGCTGACAGGGCTGGAAACACCATATATTTT,CASADRAGNTIYF
TRBV4-3,TRBJ2-7,16,once,-,TGCGCCAGCAGCCAAGATCGGGCAGGTAGCTCCTACGAGCAGTACTTC,CASSQDRAGSSYEQYF
TRBV20-1,TRBJ1-2,12,many,-,TGCAGTGCTAGGTGGGGGGCCGGTGGCTACACCTTC,CSARWGAGGYTF
TRBV11-2,TRBJ2-5,14,many,-,TGTGCCAGCAGCCCAGCAGGTGCCCAAGAGACCCAGTACTTC,CASSPAGAQETQYF
TRBV20-1,TRBJ1-5,15,few,-,TGCAGTGCTAGAGGGGGCAGGGGACACAATCAGCCCCAGCATTTT,CSARGGRGHNQPQHF
TRBV12-3/TRBV12-4,TRBJ1-4,16,many,-,TGTGCCAGCAGTTTAGCGGCCGCCGGACCTAATGAAAAACTGTTTTTT,CASSLAAAGPNEKLFF
TRBV20-1,TRBJ1-5,13,few,-,TGCAGTGCTGCCACAGGGTTGGATCAGCCCCAGCATTTT,CSAATGLDQPQHF
TRBV20-1,TRBJ2-7,14,many,TRBD2,TGCAGTGCTAGAGACGAGCGGGACTCCTACGAGCAGTACTTC,CSARDERDSYEQYF
TRBV4-1,TRBJ1-2,15,many,-,TGCGCCAGCAAAAGGGGGGGTGCTGCTAACTATGGCTACACCTTC,CASKRGGAANYGYTF
TRBV27,TRBJ2-2,18,many,-,TGTGCCAGCAAGGTCGGCTTTTGGGGGAGAGGATTTACCGGGGAGCTGTTTTTT,CASKVGFWGRGFTGELFF
TRBV6-1,TRBJ2-1,16,-,TRBD2,TGTGCCAGCAGTGAAGCCGGCGGGAGGGCCTACAATGAGCAGTTCTTC,CASSEAGGRAYNEQFF
TRBV12-3/TRBV12-4,TRBJ2-2,14,-,TRBD1,TGTGCCAGCAGTCCTGTCAGGGGGACCGGGGAGCTGTTTTTT,CASSPVRGTGELFF
TRBV3-1,TRBJ2-1,14,many,-,TGTGCCAGCAGCCAAGTAAAGGGAGGAGATGAGCAGTTCTTC,CASSQVKGGDEQFF
TRBV7-8,TRBJ1-5,14,once,-,TGTGCCAGCAGCTTAGAGTTGGAAAGCCAGCCCCAGCATTTT,CASSLELESQPQHF
TRBV28,TRBJ2-5,12,many,-,TGTGCCAGCAGTCGGACGATGGGGACCCAGTACTTC,CASSRTMGTQYF
TRBV28,TRBJ1-5,16,many,-,TGTGCCAGCAGTTTGTTAGGTCCGTCAAGCAATCAGCCCCAGCATTTT,CASSLLGPSSNQPQHF
TRBV5-1,TRBJ2-2,14,many,-,TGCGCCAGCAGCTTTTCCCAGAACACCGGGGAGCTGTTTTTT,CASSFSQNTGELFF
TRBV2,TRBJ2-2,19,many,TRBD1,TGTGCCAGCAGTCCCTCCAGGGGGCGCATTGTACCTGGAACCGGGGAGCTGTTTTTT,CASSPSRGRIVPGTGELFF
TRBV5-1,TRBJ2-3,16,many,-,TGCGCCAGCAGCTTGGCGCTCAGGACTGTCACAGATACGCAGTATTTT,CASSLALRTVTDTQYF
TRBV7-8,TRBJ2-7,14,many,-,TGTGCCAGCAGCCTCCGTAGAAGCTCCTACGAGCAGTACTTC,CASSLRRSSYEQYF
TRBV3-1,TRBJ2-1,14,many,-,TGTGCCAGCAGCCAAGAGCTGGTCTACAATGAGCAGTTCTTC,CASSQELVYNEQFF
TRBV7-9,TRBJ2-7,15,-,-,TGTGCCAGCAGCTTAATGGGGGATGAAGGCTACGAGCAGTACTTC,CASSLMGDEGYEQYF
TRBV20-1,TRBJ1-4,15,few,-,TGCAGTGCTAGAGATTTGGCAACAACTAATGAAAAACTGTTTTTT,CSARDLATTNEKLFF
TRBV28,TRBJ2-7,17,-,TRBD1,TGTGCCAGCAGTTTTCCCGCCGTCGGACAGGAGGCCTACGAGCAGTACTTC,CASSFPAVGQEAYEQYF
TRBV5-6,TRBJ1-2,15,-,-,TGTGCCAGCAGCCCTGTGACAGGTGGACAGAGTGGCTACACCTTC,CASSPVTGGQSGYTF
TRBV28,TRBJ1-6,14,many,-,TGTGCCAGCAGTTTTCCAGGGGATAATTCACCCCTCCACTTT,CASSFPGDNSPLHF
TRBV5-1,TRBJ2-6,17,-,-,TGCGCCAGCAGCTTAAGGTATCGGCTCTCTGGGGCCAACGTCCTGACTTTC,CASSLRYRLSGANVLTF
TRBV29-1,TRBJ2-7,15,many,TRBD2,TGCAGCGTTGAATGGGAGACTAGCGGGGTGGCTCCGCAGTACTTC,CSVEWETSGVAPQYF
TRBV6-2/TRBV6-3,TRBJ2-1,18,many,TRBD2,TGTGCCAGCAGTTACTTGAGCCATAGCGGGAGGATCTACAATGAGCAGTTCTTC,CASSYLSHSGRIYNEQFF
TRBV9,TRBJ2-1,15,-,-,TGTGCCAGCAGCGTAGGCGGTAGGGGTAACAATGAGCAGTTCTTC,CASSVGGRGNNEQFF
TRBV20-1,TRBJ2-2,15,few,TRBD1,TGCAGTGCAAAGCCGGGACAGGGGAACACCGGGGAGCTGTTTTTT,CSAKPGQGNTGELFF
TRBV3-1,TRBJ1-5,15,many,TRBD1,TGTGCCAGCAGCCCCGGGACAGGGAGCAATCAGCCCCAGCATTTT,CASSPGTGSNQPQHF
TRBV7-6,TRBJ2-1,15,many,-,TGTGCCAGCAGCCCCGAGGGGGGGATAAACAATGAGCAGTTCTTC,CASSPEGGINNEQFF
TRBV6-2/TRBV6-3,TRBJ1-5,12,few,-,TGTGCCAGCACCGGGTCGGGCCAGCCCCAGCATTTT,CASTGSGQPQHF
TRBV12-3/TRBV12-4,TRBJ1-3,15,-,TRBD1,TGTGCCAGCAGAACAGGGGCCTCTCTTCGAAACACCATATATTTT,CASRTGASLRNTIYF
TRBV11-1,TRBJ2-1,17,many,TRBD2,TGTGCCAGCAGCTCACCAAGGACTAGCTTTACGGGCGATGAGCAGTTCTTC,CASSSPRTSFTGDEQFF
TRBV19,TRBJ2-3,14,few,-,TGTGCCAGTAGTATTGGTCTTAGCACAGATACGCAGTATTTT,CASSIGLSTDTQYF